This TCR beta chain was sequenced for a study of control samples from healthy donors and cancer patients. Clones were read by immunoSEQ multiplex PCR, and TCRdb kept only the in-frame ones, dropping some. The data contain about 140,000 clones, approximately 86% of them singletons. V gave up 6 bases and J gave up 4 bases; unmatched junction bases: 10. The CDR3 is made up of 15 amino acids. Germline CDR1 is SGHRS and CDR2 is YFSETQ. The rearrangement joins TRBV5-1 to TRBJ2-1; 7 nucleotides agree with TRBD2. Input material: blood. The clonotype originates from a young woman in good health. CDR3 DNA sequence: TGCGCCAGCACTAGGGCGGGAGCGGCTTACAATGAGCAGTTCTTC. This gives the protein CASTRAGAAYNEQFF.